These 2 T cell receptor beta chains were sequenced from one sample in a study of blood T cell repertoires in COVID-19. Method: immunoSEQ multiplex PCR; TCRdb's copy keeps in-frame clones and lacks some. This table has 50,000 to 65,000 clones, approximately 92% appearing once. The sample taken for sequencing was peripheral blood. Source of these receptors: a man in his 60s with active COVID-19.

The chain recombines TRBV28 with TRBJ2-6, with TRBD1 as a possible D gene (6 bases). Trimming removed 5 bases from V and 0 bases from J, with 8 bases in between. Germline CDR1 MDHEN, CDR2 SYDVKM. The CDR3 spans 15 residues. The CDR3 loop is CASSTQGSGANVLTF. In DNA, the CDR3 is TGTGCCAGCAGTACACAGGGCTCTGGGGCCAACGTCCTGACTTTC. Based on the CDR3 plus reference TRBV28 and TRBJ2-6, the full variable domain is DVKVTQSSRYLVKRTGEKVFLECVQDMDHENMFWYRQDPGLGLRLIYFSYDVKMKEKGDIPEGYSVSREKKERFSLILESASTNQTSMYLCASSTQGSGANVLTFGAGSRLTVL.

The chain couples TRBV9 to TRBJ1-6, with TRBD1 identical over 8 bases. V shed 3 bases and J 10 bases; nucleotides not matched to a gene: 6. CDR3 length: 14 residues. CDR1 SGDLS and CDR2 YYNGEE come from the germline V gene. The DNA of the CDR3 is TGTGCCAGCAGCGAGACAGGGGTCGGATCACCCCTCCACTTT. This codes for CASSETGVGSPLHF.